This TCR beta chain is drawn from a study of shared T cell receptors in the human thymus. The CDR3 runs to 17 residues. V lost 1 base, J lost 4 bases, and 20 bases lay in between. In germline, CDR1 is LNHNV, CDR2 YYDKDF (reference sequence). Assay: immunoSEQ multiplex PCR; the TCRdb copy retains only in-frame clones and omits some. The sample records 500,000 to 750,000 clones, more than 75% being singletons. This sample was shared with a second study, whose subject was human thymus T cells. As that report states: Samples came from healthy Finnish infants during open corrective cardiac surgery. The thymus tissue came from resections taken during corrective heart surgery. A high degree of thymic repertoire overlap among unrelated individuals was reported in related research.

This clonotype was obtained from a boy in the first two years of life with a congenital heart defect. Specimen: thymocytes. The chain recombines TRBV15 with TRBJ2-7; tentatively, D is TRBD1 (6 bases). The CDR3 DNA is TGTGCCACCAGCAGAGTGGTCGGCGAGACAGGAACATACGAGCAGTACTTC. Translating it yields CATSRVVGETGTYEQYF. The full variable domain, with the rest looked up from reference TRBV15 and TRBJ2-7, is DAMVIQNPRYQVTQFGKPVTLSCSQTLNHNVMYWYQQKSSQAPKLLFHYYDKDFNNEADTPDNFQSRRPNTSFCFLDIRSPGLGDTAMYLCATSRVVGETGTYEQYFGPGTRLTVT.